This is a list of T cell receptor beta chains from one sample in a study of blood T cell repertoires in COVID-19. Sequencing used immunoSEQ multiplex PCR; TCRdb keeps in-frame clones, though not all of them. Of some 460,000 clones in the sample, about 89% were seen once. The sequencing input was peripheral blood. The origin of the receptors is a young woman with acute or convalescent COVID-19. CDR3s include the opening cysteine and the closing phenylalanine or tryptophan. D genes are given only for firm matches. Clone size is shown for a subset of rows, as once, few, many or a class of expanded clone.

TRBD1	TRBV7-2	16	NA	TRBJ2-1	CASSLSGTGGQNEQFF	TGTGCCAGCAGCTTATCCGGGACAGGGGGCCAGAATGAGCAGTTCTTC
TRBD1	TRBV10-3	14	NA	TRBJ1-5	CAISESDRVQPQHF	TGTGCCATCAGTGAGTCGGACAGGGTGCAGCCCCAGCATTTT
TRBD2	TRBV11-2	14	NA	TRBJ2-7	CASSPGHGGGQGRF	TGTGCCAGCAGCCCAGGCCACGGGGGGGGCCAGGGGAGGTTC
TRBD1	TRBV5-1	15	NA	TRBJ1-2	CASSPGQRTNYGYTF	TGCGCCAGCAGCCCGGGACAGAGGACTAACTATGGCTACACCTTC
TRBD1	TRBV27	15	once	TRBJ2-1	CASKTGTGGWHEQFF	TGTGCCAGTAAGACCGGGACAGGGGGCTGGCATGAGCAGTTCTTC
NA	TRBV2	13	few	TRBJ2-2	CASSVGQHGELFF	TGTGCCAGCAGTGTGGGACAACACGGGGAGCTGTTTTTT
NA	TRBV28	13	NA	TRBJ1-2	CASSFRSLYGYTF	TGTGCCAGCAGTTTCCGGTCTCTCTATGGCTACACCTTC
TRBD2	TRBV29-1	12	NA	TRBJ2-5	CSVAGGPETQYF	TGCAGCGTTGCGGGGGGGCCGGAGACCCAGTACTTC
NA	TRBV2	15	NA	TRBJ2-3	CASSIQGVGTDTQYF	TGTGCCAGCAGTATACAGGGAGTCGGGACAGATACGCAGTATTTT
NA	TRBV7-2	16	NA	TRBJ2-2	CASSPSRYQYTGELFF	TGTGCCAGCAGCCCTAGCCGTTATCAATACACCGGGGAGCTGTTTTTT
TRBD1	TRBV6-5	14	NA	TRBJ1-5	CASFHRGGDQPQHF	TGTGCCTCCTTTCACAGGGGAGGTGATCAGCCCCAGCATTTT
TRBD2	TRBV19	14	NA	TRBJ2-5	CASSIAGGAETQYF	TGTGCCAGTAGTATAGCGGGGGGAGCGGAGACCCAGTACTTC
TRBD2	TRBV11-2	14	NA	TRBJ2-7	CASSFKLAGVEQYF	TGTGCCAGCAGCTTTAAACTAGCGGGGGTCGAGCAGTACTTC
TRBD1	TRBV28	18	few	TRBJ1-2	CASSLGLRTGGANYGYTF	TGTGCCAGCAGTTTAGGGCTCCGGACAGGGGGAGCTAACTATGGCTACACCTTC
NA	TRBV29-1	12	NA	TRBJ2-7	CSVEDGALEQYF	TGCAGCGTTGAAGATGGGGCACTCGAGCAGTACTTC
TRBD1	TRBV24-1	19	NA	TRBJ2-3	CATSDSYSSGTGFTDTQYF	TGTGCCACCAGTGATTCCTACAGTTCCGGGACAGGGTTCACAGATACGCAGTATTTT
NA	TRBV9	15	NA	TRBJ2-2	CASSPVAGFAGELFF	TGTGCCAGCAGCCCCGTGGCAGGGTTTGCCGGGGAGCTGTTTTTT
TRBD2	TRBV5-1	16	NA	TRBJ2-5	CASRTVGLAGQETQYF	TGCGCCAGCAGGACTGTAGGCCTAGCGGGGCAAGAGACCCAGTACTTC
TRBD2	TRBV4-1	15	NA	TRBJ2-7	CASSHLAGGLDEQYF	TGCGCCAGCAGCCACCTAGCGGGGGGGCTGGACGAGCAGTACTTC
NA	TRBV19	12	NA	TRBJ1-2	CAIMTTDYGYTF	TGTGCCATTATGACAACCGACTATGGCTACACCTTC
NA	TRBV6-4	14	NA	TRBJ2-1	CASSESGRINEQFF	TGTGCCAGCAGTGAAAGCGGGCGGATCAATGAGCAGTTCTTC
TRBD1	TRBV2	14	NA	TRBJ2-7	CASSYGTGAYEQYF	TGTGCCAGCAGTTACGGGACAGGGGCCTACGAGCAGTACTTC
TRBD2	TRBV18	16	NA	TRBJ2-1	CASSLNSGGAYNEQFF	TGTGCCAGCTCACTAAATAGCGGGGGGGCCTACAATGAGCAGTTCTTC
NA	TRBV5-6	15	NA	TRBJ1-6	CASSLLSGDRLTLHF	TGTGCCAGCAGCTTGTTATCAGGGGACCGCCTTACCCTCCACTTT
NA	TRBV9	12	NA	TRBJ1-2	CASTGGLYGYTF	TGTGCCAGCACCGGGGGGCTCTATGGCTACACCTTC
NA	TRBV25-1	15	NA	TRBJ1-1	CASSENLGGSAEAFF	TGTGCCAGCAGTGAAAACCTCGGGGGTTCTGCTGAAGCTTTCTTT
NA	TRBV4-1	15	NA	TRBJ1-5	CASSQDEGPREPQHF	TGCGCCAGCAGCCAAGATGAGGGTCCCCGGGAGCCCCAGCATTTT
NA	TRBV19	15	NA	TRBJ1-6	CASSRLRDPNSPLHF	TGTGCCAGTAGTAGACTCAGGGATCCGAATTCACCCCTCCACTTT
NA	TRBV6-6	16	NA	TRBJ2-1	CASTTRHKQGYNEQFF	TGTGCCAGCACCACCAGGCATAAACAGGGTTACAATGAGCAGTTCTTC
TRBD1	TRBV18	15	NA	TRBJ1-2	CASSLGTGGTYGYTF	TGTGCCAGCTCCCTGGGGACAGGGGGCACCTATGGCTACACCTTC
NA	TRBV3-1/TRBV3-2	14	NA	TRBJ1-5	CASSQDNRDQPQHF	TGTGCCAGCAGCCAAGATAACAGGGATCAGCCCCAGCATTTT